This entry features one T cell receptor beta chain sequence. Its matching antigen is unknown. This CDR3 contains 15 residues. V was pared by 6 bases and J by 2 bases, with 8 bases of the junction left unmatched. CDR1 is SNHLY and CDR2 is FYNNEI in the germline V gene. In the PCR, 60 Vbeta and 13 Jbeta primers were used. TCRdb's copy holds only in-frame clones and misses some; the assay was immunoSEQ multiplex PCR. The sample contains around 130,000 clones, more than 60% of which appear only once. These data come from a study of cytomegalovirus exposure and HLA in healthy donors. General study findings and limits: Donors were assumed by presence/absence analyses to have roughly uniform sequencing depth. Previous analysis showed most TCR beta V segments were productive about 87% or about 30% of the time.

Sequencing was carried out using PBMCs. The J gene is TRBJ2-7, the V gene TRBV2, with 9 bases that match TRBD2. The TCR originated in a young woman in good health and CMV-seronegative. This chain's CDR3 is CASSIPSGVTYEQYF. The CDR3 DNA is TGTGCCAGCAGCATCCCTAGCGGGGTAACCTACGAGCAGTACTTC.